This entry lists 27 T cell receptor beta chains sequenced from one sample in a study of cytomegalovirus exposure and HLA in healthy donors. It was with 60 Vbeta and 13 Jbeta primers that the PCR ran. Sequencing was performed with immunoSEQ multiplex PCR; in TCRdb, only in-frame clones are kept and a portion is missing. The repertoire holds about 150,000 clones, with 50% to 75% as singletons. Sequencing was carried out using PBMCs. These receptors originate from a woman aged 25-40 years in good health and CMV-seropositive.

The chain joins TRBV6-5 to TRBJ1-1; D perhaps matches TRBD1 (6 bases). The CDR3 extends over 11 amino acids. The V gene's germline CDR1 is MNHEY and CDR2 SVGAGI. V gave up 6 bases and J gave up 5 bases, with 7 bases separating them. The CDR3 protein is CASRGTTEAFF. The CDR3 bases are TGTGCCAGCAGAGGGACAACTGAAGCTTTCTTT.

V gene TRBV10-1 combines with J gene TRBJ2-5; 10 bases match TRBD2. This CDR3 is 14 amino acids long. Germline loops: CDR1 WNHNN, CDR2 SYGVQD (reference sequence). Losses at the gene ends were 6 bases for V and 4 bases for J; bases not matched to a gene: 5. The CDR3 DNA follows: TGCGCCAGCAGCGAACGACTAGCGGGAGAGACCCAGTACTTC. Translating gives CASSERLAGETQYF.

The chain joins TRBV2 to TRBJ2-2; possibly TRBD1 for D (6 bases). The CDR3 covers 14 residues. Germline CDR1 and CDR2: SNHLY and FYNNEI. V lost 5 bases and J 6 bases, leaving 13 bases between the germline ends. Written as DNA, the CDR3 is TGTGCCAGCAGTAACAGGGCAGTGTCCGGGGAGCTGTTTTTT. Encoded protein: CASSNRAVSGELFF.

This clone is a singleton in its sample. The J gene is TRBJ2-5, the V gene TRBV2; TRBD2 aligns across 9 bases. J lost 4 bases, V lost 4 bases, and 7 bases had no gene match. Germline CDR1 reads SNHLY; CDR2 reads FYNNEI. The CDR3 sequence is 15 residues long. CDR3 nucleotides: TGTGCCAGCAGTGTCCTGGCGGGAGGGTCAGAGACCCAGTACTTC. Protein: CASSVLAGGSETQYF.

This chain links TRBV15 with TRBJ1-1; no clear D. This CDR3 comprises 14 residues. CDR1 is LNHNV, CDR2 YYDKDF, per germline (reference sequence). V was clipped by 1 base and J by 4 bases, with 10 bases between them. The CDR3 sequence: CATSRVRESTEAFF. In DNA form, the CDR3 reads TGTGCCACCAGCAGAGTGAGGGAAAGCACTGAAGCTTTCTTT.

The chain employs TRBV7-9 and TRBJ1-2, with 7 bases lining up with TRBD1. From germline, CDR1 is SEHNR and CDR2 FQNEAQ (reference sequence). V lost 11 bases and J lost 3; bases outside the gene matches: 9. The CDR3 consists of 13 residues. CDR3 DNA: TGTGCCCTTGGGGGGCAGGGGGACTATGGCTACACCTTC. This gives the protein CALGGQGDYGYTF.

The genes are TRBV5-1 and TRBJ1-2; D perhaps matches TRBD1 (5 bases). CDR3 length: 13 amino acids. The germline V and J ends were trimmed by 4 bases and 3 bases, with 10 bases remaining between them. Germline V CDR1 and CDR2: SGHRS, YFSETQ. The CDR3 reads CASSPGVDYGYTF. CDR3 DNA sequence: TGCGCCAGCAGCCCGGGGGTGGACTATGGCTACACCTTC. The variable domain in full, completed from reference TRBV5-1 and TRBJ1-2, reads KAGVTQTPRYLIKTRGQQVTLSCSPISGHRSVSWYQQTPGQGLQFLFEYFSETQRNKGNFPGRFSGRQFSNSRSEMNVSTLELGDSALYLCASSPGVDYGYTFGSGTRLTVV.

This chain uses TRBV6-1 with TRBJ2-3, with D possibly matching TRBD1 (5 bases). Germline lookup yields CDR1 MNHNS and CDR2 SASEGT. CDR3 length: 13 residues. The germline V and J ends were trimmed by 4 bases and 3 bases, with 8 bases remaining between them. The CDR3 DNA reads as TGTGCCAGCAGTGTCCCAGGGACAGATACGCAGTATTTT. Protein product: CASSVPGTDTQYF.

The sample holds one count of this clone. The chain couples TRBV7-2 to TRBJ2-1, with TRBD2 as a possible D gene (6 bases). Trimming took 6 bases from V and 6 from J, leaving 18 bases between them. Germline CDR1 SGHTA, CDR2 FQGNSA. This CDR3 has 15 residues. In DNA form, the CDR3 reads TGTGCCAGCAGTTTTACCCCACGGGAGCCCAATGAGCAGTTCTTC. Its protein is CASSFTPREPNEQFF.

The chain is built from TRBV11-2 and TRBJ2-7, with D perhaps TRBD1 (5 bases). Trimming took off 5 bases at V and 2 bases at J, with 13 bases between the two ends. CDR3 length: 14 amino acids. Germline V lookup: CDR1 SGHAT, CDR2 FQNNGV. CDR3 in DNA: TGTGCCAGCAGCCCTAGTACAGGTCCCTACGAGCAGTACTTC. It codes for CASSPSTGPYEQYF.

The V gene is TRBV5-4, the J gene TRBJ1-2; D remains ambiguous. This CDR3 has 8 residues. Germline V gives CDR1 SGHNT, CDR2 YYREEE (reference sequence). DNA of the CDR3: TGTGCATATGATGGCTACACCTTC. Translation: CAYDGYTF.

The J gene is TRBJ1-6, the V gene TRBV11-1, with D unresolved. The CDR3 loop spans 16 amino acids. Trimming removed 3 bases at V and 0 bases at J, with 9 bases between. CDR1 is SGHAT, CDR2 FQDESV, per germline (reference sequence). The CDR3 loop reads CASSFDKSSYNSPLHF. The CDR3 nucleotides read TGTGCCAGCAGCTTTGACAAGAGCTCCTATAATTCACCCCTCCACTTT.

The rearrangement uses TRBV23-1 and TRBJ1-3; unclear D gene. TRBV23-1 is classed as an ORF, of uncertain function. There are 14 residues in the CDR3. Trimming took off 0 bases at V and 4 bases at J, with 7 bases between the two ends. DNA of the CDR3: TGCGCCAGCAGTCAATCGTTCGAGGGAAACACCATATATTTT. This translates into CASSQSFEGNTIYF.

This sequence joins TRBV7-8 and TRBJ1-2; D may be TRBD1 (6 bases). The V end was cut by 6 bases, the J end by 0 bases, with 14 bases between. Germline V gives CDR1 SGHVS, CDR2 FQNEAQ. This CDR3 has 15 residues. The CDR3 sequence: CASRHKDSANYGYTF. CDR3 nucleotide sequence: TGTGCCAGCAGACATAAGGACAGCGCTAACTATGGCTACACCTTC.

The CDR3 loop reads CAISEPERGPFNEQFF. DNA for the CDR3: TGTGCCATCAGTGAGCCCGAAAGGGGGCCCTTCAATGAGCAGTTCTTC. This chain links TRBV10-3 with TRBJ2-1, with TRBD1 matching 7 bases. The CDR3 is made up of 16 amino acids. V shed 2 bases and J 6 bases; nucleotides not matched to a gene: 10. The V gene's germline CDR1 is ENHRY and CDR2 SYGVKD.

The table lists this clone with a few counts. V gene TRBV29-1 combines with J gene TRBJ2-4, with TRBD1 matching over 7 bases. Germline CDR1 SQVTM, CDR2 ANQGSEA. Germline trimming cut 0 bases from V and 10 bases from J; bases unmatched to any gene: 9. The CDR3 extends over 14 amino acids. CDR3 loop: CSVEDRGQENIQYF. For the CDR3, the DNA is TGCAGCGTTGAAGATCGTGGACAGGAGAATATTCAGTACTTC.

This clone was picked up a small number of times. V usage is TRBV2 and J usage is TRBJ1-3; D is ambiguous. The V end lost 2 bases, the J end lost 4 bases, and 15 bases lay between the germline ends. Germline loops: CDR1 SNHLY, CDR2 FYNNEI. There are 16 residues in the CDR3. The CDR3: CASSESDWVRGNTIYF. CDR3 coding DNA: TGTGCCAGCAGTGAATCGGACTGGGTGCGAGGAAACACCATATATTTT.

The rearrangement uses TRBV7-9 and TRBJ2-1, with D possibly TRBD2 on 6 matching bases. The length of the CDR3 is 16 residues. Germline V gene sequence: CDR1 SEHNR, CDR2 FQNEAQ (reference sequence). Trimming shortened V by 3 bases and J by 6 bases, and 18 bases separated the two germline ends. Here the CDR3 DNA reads TGTGCCAGCAGCTTGGGGTTAAGGGAGGCCGCCAATGAGCAGTTCTTC. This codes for CASSLGLREAANEQFF.

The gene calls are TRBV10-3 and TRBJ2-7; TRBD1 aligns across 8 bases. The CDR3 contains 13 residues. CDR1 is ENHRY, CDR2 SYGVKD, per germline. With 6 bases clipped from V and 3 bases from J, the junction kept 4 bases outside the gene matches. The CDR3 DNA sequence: TGTGCCATCAGGGGACAGGAATTCTACGAGCAGTACTTC. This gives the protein CAIRGQEFYEQYF.

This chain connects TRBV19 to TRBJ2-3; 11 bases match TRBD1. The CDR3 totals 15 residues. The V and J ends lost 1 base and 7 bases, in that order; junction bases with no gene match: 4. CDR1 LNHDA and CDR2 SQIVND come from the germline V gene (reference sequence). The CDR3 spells CASSIAGQGAHTQYF. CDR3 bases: TGTGCCAGTAGTATAGCCGGACAGGGGGCGCATACGCAGTATTTT. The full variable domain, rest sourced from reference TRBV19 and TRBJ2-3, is DGGITQSPKYLFRKEGQNVTLSCEQNLNHDAMYWYRQDPGQGLRLIYYSQIVNDFQKGDIAEGYSVSREKKESFPLTVTSAQKNPTAFYLCASSIAGQGAHTQYFGPGTRLTVL.

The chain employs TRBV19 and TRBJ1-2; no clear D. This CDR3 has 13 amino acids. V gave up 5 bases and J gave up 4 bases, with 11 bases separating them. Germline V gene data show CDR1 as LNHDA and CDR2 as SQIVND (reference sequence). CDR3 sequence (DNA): TGTGCCAGTAGTGAACGACAAAGCTATGGCTACACCTTC. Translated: CASSERQSYGYTF.

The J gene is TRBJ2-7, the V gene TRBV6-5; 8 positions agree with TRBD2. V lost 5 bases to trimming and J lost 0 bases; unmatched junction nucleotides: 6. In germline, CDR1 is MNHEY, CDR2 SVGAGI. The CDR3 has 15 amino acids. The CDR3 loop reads CASSISGTSSYEQYF. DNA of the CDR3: TGTGCCAGCAGTATTTCCGGGACTAGCTCCTACGAGCAGTACTTC.

In nucleotides, the CDR3 is TGTGCCGCGCAGAAGCCGGGTAGTGCTGGGGAGCAGTACTTC. Its protein product is CAAQKPGSAGEQYF. The rearrangement uses TRBV6-1 and TRBJ2-7; D is undetermined. The CDR3 consists of 14 residues. Germline CDR1 and CDR2: MNHNS and SASEGT. Trimming removed 11 bases from V and 7 bases from J, with 24 bases in between.

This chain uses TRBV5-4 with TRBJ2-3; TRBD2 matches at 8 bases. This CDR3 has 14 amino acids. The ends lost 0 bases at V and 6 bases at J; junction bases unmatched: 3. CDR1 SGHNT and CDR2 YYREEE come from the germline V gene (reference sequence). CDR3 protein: CASSLESGGDTQYF. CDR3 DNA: TGTGCCAGCAGCTTGGAGTCGGGGGGGGATACGCAGTATTTT.

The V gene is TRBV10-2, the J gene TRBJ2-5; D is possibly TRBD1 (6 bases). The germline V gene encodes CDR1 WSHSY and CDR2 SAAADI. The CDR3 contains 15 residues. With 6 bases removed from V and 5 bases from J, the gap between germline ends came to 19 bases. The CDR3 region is CASRWTAHRRETQYF. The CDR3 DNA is TGCGCCAGCAGGTGGACAGCCCACCGGCGGGAGACCCAGTACTTC.

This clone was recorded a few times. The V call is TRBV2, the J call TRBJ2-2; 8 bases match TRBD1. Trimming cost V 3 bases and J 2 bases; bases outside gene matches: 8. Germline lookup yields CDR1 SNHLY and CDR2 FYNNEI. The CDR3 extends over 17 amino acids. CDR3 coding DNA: TGTGCCAGCAGTGAGTGGCGACAGGGGCACAACACCGGGGAGCTGTTTTTT. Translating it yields CASSEWRQGHNTGELFF.

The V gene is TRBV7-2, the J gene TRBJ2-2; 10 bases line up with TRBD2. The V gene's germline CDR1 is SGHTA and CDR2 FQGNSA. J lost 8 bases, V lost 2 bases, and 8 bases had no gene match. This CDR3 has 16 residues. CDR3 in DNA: TGTGCCAGCAGCTTAAAAAGCGGGGGGGCTTGGGGGGAGCTGTTTTTT. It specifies CASSLKSGGAWGELFF.